This T cell receptor beta chain emerged from a study of blood T cells in healthy people across ages. Germline-derived CDR1 and CDR2 are LGHDT and YNNKEL (reference sequence). V lost 6 bases, J lost 3 bases, and 9 bases lay in between. The CDR3 sequence is 12 residues long. Drawing of peripheral blood yielded 7.5 to 10 milliliters from each donor. This clonotype came up a few times. Combining a sample-barcoded 5' primer with a J-beta primer mix, a second PCR ran for about 6 to 12 cycles. MiXCR was run by TCRdb on the 5' RACE reads, yielding one entry per CDR3 protein. The top ten clones hold around a quarter of a sample with 650,000 to 900,000 distinct CDR3 sequences, 62% of them seen once.

The clonotype originates from a man aged 30-40 years in good health. The chain combines TRBV3-1 with TRBJ2-7; D may be TRBD1 (6 bases). Material: blood. CDR3 sequence reads: CASSIRGYEQYF. The DNA of the CDR3 is TGTGCCAGCAGTATCAGGGGCTACGAGCAGTACTTC.